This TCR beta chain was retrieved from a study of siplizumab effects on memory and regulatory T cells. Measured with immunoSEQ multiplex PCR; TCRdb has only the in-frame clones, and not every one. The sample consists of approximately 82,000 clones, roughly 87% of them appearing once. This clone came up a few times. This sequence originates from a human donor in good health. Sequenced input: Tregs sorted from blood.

The CDR3 reads CSVWGRGNTEAFF. The CDR3 bases are TGCAGCGTATGGGGACGGGGGAACACTGAAGCTTTCTTT. The chain employs TRBV29-1 and TRBJ1-1; perhaps TRBD1 as D (5 bases). The V and J ends lost 6 bases and 1 base respectively, with 12 bases between them. The germline gives CDR1 SQVTM, CDR2 ANQGSEA. There are 13 residues in the CDR3.